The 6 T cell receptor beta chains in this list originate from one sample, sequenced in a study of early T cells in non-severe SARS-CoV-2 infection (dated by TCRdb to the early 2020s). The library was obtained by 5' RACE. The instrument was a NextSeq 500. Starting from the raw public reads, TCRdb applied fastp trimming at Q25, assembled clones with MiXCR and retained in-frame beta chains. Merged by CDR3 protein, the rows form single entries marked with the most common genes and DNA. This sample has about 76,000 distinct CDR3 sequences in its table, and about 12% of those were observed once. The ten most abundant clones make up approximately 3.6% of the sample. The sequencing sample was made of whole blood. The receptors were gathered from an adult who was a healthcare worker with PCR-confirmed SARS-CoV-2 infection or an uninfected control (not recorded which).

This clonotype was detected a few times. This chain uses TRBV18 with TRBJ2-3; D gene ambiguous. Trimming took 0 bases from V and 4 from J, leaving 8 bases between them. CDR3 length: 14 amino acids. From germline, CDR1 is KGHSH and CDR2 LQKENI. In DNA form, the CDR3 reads TGTGCCAGCTCACCACCGGACGCGCCAGATACGCAGTATTTT. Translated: CASSPPDAPDTQYF.

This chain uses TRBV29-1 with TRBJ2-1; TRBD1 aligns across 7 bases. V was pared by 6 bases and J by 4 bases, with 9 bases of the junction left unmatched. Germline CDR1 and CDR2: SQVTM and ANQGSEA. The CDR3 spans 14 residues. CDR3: CSVPGQSLYNEQFF. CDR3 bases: TGCAGCGTGCCGGGACAGTCCCTTTACAATGAGCAGTTCTTC.

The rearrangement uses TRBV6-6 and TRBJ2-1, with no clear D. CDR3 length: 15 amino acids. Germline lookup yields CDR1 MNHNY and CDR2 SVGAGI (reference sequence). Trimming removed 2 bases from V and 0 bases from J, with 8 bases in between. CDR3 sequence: CASSYGPSSYNEQFF. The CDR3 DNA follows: TGTGCCAGCAGTTACGGACCGAGCTCCTACAATGAGCAGTTCTTC.

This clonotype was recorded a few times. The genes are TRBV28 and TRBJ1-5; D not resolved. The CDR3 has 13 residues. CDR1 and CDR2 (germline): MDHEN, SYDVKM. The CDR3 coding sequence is TGTGCGTCGAGGAGATCAGGAAATCAGCCCCAGCATTTT. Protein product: CASRRSGNQPQHF.

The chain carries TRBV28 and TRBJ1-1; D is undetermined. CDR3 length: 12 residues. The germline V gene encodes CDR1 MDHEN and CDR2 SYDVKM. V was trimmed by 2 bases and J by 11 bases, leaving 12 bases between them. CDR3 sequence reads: CASSLPRLGAFF. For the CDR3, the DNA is TGTGCCAGCAGTTTACCGCGACTGGGGGCTTTCTTT.

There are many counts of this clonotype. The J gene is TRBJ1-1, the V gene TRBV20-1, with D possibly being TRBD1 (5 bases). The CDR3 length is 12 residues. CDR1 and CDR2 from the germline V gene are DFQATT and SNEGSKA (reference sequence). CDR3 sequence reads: CRCTGDNTEAFF. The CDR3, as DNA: TGCAGGTGTACGGGGGATAACACTGAAGCTTTCTTT.